This TCR beta chain appears in the sequencing data of a study of blood T cell repertoires in COVID-19. As for the study in general: Some COVID-19 samples were acute and others convalescent; all came from the United States, Italy and Spain. Nucleic acid was either cDNA or gDNA, and it came from T cells, B-cell-depleted T cells, or PBMCs.

This CDR3 has 14 amino acids. V shed 7 bases and J 7 bases; nucleotides not matched to a gene: 7. In germline, CDR1 is GTSNPN, CDR2 SVGIG (reference sequence). The authors' processing: The authors estimated nucleated cell counts from reference gene primer amplification. Produced via immunoSEQ multiplex PCR; TCRdb's table is partial and in-frame only. V and J calls and clone size are given by that table; D and trimming were obtained from the DNA. The sample holds 250,000 to 300,000 clones, roughly 89% seen once. The sequence was obtained from a middle-aged woman who had recovered from COVID-19. This chain uses TRBV30 with TRBJ1-6; 10 bases match TRBD1. Sequenced input: peripheral blood. In DNA, the CDR3 is TGTGCCTTGAACGGGGGACAGGGGAATTCACCCCTCCACTTT. Translating gives CALNGGQGNSPLHF. The full variable domain, completed using reference TRBV30 and TRBJ1-6, is SQTIHQWPATLVQPVGSPLSLECTVEGTSNPNLYWYRQAAGRGLQLLFYSVGIGQISSEVPQNLSASRPQDRQFILSSKKLLLSDSGFYLCALNGGQGNSPLHFGNGTRLTVT.